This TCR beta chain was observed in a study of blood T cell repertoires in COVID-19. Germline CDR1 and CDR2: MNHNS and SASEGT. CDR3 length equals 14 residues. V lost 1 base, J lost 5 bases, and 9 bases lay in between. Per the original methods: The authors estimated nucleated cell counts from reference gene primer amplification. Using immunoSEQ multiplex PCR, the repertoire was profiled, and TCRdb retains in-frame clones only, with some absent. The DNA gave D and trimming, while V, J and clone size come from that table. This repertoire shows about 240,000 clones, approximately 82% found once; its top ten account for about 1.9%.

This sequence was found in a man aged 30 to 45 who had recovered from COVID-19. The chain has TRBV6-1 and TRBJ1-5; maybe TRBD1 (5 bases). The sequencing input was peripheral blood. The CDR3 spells CASSEGQFDQPQHF. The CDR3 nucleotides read TGTGCCAGCAGTGAAGGACAGTTCGATCAGCCCCAGCATTTT.